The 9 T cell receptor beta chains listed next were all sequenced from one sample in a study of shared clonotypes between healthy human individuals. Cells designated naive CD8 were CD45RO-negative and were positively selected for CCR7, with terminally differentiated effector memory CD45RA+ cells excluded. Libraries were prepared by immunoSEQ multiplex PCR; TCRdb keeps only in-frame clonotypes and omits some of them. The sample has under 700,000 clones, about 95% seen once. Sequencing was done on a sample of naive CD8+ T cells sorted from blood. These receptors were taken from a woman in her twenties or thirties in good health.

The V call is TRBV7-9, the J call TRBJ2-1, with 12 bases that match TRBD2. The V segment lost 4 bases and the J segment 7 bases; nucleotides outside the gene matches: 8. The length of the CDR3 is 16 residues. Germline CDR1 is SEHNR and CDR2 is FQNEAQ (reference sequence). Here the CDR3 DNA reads TGTGCCAGCAGCTCCCTGACTAGCGGGAGCTCAAATGAGCAGTTCTTC. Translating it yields CASSSLTSGSSNEQFF.

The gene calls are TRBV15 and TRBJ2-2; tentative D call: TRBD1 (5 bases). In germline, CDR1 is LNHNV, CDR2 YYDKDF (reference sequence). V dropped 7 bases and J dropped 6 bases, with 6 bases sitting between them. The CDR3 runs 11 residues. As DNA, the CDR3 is TGTGCCACCACAGGGCCCGGGGAGCTGTTTTTT. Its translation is CATTGPGELFF.

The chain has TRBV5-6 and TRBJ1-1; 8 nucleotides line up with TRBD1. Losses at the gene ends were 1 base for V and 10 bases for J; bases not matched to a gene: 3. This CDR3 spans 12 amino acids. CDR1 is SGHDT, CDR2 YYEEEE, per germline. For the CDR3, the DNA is TGTGCCAGCAGCTTGTCGACAGGGGTAGCTTTCTTT. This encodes CASSLSTGVAFF.

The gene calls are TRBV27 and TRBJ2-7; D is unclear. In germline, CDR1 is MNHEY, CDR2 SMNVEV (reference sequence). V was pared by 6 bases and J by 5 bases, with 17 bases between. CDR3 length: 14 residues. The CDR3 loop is CASSSTARGNEQYF. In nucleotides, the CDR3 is TGTGCCAGCAGCTCCACCGCCCGAGGAAACGAGCAGTACTTC.

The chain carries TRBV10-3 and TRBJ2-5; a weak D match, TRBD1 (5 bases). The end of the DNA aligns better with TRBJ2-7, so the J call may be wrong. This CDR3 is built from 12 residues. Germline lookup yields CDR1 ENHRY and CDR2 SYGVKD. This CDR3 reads CAIWGGADEQYF. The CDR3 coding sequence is TGTGCCATCTGGGGCGGCGCGGACGAGCAGTACTTC.

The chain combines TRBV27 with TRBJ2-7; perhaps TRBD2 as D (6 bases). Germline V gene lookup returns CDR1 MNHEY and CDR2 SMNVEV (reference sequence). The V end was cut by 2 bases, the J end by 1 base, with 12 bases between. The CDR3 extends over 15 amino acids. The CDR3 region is CASSLHRDLSYEQYF. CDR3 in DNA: TGTGCCAGCAGTTTACACCGGGACTTATCCTACGAGCAGTACTTC.

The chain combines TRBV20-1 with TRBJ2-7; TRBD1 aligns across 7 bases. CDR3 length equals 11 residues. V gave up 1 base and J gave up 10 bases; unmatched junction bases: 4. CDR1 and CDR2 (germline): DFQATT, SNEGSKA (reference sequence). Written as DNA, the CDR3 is TGCAGTGCTAGAGTGCAGGGGGATCAGTACTTC. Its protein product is CSARVQGDQYF.

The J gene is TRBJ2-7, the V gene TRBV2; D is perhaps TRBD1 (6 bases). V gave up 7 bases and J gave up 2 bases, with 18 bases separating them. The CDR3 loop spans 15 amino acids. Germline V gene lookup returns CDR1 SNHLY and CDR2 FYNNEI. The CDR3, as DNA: TGTGCCAGCAAGTATGGGGGCGCTAGCACCTACGAGCAGTACTTC. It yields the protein CASKYGGASTYEQYF.

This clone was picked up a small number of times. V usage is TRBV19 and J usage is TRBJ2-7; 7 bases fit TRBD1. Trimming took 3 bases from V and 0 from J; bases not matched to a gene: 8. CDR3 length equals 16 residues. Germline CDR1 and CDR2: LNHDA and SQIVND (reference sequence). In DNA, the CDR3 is TGTGCCAGTAGTATGCACCCTCGGACAGGCTCCTACGAGCAGTACTTC. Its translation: CASSMHPRTGSYEQYF.